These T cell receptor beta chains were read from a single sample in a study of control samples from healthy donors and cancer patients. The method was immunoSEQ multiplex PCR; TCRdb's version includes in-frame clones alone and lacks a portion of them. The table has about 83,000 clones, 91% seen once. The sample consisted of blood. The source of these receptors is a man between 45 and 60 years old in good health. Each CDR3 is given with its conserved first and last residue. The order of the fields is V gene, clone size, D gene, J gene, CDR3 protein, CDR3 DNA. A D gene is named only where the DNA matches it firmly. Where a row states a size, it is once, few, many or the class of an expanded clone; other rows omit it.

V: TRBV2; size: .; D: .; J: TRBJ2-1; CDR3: CASSFYDSFLAGNEQFF; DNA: TGTGCCAGCAGTTTTTATGACAGTTTCTTGGCTGGGAATGAGCAGTTCTTC
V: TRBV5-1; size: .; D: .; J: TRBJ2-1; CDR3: CASSFKTNEQFF; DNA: TGCGCCAGCAGCTTTAAAACCAATGAGCAGTTCTTC
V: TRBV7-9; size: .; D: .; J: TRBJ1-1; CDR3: CASSPEQGLFF; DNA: TGTGCCAGCAGCCCCGAACAGGGTCTTTTCTTT
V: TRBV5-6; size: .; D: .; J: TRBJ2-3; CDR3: CASSLAGRGTDTQYF; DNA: TGTGCCAGCAGCTTGGCAGGGAGGGGGACAGATACGCAGTATTTT
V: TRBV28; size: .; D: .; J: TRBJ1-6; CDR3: CASTEGATYNSPLHF; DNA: TGTGCCAGCACCGAGGGAGCGACCTATAATTCACCCCTCCACTTT
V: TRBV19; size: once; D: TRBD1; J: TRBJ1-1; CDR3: CASIGTGGGIKAFF; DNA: TGTGCCAGTATAGGGACAGGGGGCGGAATAAAGGCTTTCTTT
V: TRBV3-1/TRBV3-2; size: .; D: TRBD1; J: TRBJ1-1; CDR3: CASSQRTGVMNTEAFF; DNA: TGTGCCAGCAGCCAAAGGACAGGGGTTATGAACACTGAAGCTTTCTTT
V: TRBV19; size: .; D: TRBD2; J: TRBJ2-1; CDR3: CASSISGGLYNEQFF; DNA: TGTGCCAGTAGTATTAGCGGGGGCCTCTACAATGAGCAGTTCTTC
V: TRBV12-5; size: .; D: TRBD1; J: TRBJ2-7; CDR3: CASGLGTGGYEQYF; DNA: TGTGCTAGTGGTTTGGGGACAGGGGGCTACGAGCAGTACTTC
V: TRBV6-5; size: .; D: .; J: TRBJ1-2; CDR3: CASTTSGHYGYTF; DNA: TGTGCCAGCACGACCTCGGGGCACTATGGCTACACCTTC
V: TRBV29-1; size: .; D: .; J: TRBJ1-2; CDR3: CSVEYGYTF; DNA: TGCAGCGTTGAATATGGCTACACCTTC
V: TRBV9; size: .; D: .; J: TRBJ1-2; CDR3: CASSVGNREDYGYTF; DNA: TGTGCCAGCAGCGTAGGGAACAGGGAGGACTATGGCTACACCTTC
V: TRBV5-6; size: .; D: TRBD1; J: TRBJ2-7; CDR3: CASSLGQGAHLAYEQYF; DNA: TGTGCCAGCAGCTTGGGACAGGGTGCTCATCTGGCCTACGAGCAGTACTTC
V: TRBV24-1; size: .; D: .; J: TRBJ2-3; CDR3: CATGSQAGNTDTQYF; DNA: TGTGCCACCGGAAGTCAGGCAGGGAACACAGATACGCAGTATTTT
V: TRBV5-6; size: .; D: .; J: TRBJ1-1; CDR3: CASSSTRENTEAFF; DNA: TGTGCCAGCAGCTCAACCCGGGAGAACACTGAAGCTTTCTTT
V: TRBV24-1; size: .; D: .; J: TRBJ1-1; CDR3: CATSEGTIAFF; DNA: TGTGCCACCTCAGAAGGGACAATTGCTTTCTTT
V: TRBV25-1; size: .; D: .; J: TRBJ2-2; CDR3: CASSERRGSGELFF; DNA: TGTGCCAGCAGTGAACGTCGAGGATCCGGGGAGCTGTTTTTT
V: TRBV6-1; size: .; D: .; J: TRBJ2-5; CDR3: CASSETAGVGETQYF; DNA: TGTGCCAGCAGTGAAACAGCGGGCGTCGGGGAGACCCAGTACTTC
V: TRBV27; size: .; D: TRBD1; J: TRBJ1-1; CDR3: CASSFLPTGGDEAFF; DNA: TGTGCCAGCAGTTTCCTCCCGACAGGGGGGGATGAAGCTTTCTTT
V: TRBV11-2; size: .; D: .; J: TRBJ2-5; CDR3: CASSFVGGQETQYF; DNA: TGTGCCAGCAGCTTCGTGGGGGGACAAGAGACCCAGTACTTC
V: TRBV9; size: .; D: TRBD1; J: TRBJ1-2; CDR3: CASSAGTGENYGYTF; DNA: TGTGCCAGCAGCGCAGGGACAGGGGAAAATTATGGCTACACCTTC
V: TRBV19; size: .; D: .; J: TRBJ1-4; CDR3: CASRQATNEKLFF; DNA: TGTGCCAGTAGGCAGGCAACTAATGAAAAACTGTTTTTT
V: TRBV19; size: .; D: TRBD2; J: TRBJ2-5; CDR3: CASRGSGGQETQYF; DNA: TGTGCCAGTAGGGGTAGCGGGGGGCAAGAGACCCAGTACTTC
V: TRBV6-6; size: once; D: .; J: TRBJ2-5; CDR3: CASSPTAVGETQYF; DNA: TGTGCCAGCAGCCCGACGGCAGTCGGAGAGACCCAGTACTTC
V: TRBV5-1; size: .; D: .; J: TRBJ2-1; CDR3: CASSLEGDSYNEQFF; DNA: TGCGCCAGCAGCTTAGAGGGGGACTCCTACAATGAGCAGTTCTTC
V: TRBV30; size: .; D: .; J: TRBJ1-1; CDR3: CAWSPAPQGNTEAFF; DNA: TGTGCCTGGAGCCCCGCCCCACAGGGGAACACTGAAGCTTTCTTT
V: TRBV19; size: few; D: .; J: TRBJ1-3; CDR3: CASAMTENTIYF; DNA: TGTGCCAGCGCTATGACCGAAAACACCATATATTTT
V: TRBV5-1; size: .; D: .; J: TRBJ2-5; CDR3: CASSDRQETQYF; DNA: TGCGCCAGCAGCGACCGCCAAGAGACCCAGTACTTC
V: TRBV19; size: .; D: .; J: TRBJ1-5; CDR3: CASSIELNQPQHF; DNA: TGTGCCAGTAGTATAGAACTCAATCAGCCCCAGCATTTT